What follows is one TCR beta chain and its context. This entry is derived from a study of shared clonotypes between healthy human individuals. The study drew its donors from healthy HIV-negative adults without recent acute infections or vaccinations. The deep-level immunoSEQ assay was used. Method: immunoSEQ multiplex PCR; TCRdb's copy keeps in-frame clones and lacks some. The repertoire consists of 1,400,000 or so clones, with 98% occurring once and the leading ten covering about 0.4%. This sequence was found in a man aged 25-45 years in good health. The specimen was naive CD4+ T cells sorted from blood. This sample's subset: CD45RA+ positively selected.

CDR3: CSVRVDTEAFF. The CDR3 coding sequence is TGCAGCGTCCGGGTGGACACTGAAGCTTTCTTT. The chain carries TRBV29-1 and TRBJ1-1; D remains ambiguous. The germline V and J ends were trimmed by 6 bases and 3 bases, with 8 bases remaining between them. The CDR3 runs to 11 residues. The V gene's germline CDR1 is SQVTM and CDR2 ANQGSEA.